The clone carrying this T cell receptor beta chain was counted between two and nine times. The target antigen is unknown. The source of the sample is a study of HIV-infected patients and healthy controls. Study outcomes and limitations: During therapy, HIV-associated CDR3s fell significantly in frequency, while CMV-associated CDR3s did not change significantly. Healthy controls shared more CDR3 sequences between individuals than HIV-infected patients did.

Reverse transcription used about 510 ng RNA and constant-region primers for alpha and beta. Using multiplexing indices, alpha and beta chain libraries were generated apart by chain-specific third strand synthesis. The library had 12-nucleotide molecular identifiers formed by two random hexamers joined together. TCRdb re-derived calls from the 5' RACE reads in MiXCR, one entry per CDR3 protein. The sample includes nearly 25,000 distinct CDR3 sequences, roughly 8.7% of them seen just once. The CDR3 consists of 13 residues. After removal of 4 bases from V and 4 bases from J, the junction contained 6 bases not matched to a gene. The germline gives CDR1 SQVTM, CDR2 ANQGSEA. All unsorted peripheral T cells were captured because whole blood was used without fractionation.

The genes are TRBV29-1 and TRBJ2-7; 8 nucleotides match TRBD1. This clonotype was sampled from an adult in good health. Specimen: blood. CDR3 residues: CSVAWDRTYEQYF. The CDR3 coding sequence is TGCAGCGTTGCCTGGGACAGGACTTACGAGCAGTACTTC.